This T cell receptor (beta chain) comes out of a study of T cell changes during pregnancy in multiple sclerosis. Using immunoSEQ multiplex PCR, the repertoire was profiled, and TCRdb retains in-frame clones only, with some absent. The profile shows 35,000 to 45,000 clones, 75% to 95% of them singletons. The CDR3 runs 13 residues. V was clipped by 6 bases and J by 3 bases; unmatched bases: 3. Germline values: CDR1 LNHDA, CDR2 SQIVND (reference sequence). The specimen comprised CD4+ T cells from peripheral blood mononuclear cells, sampled after pregnancy. This clonotype originated in a female donor in good health, enrolled as a control in a pregnancy study. The chain carries TRBV19 and TRBJ1-2, with 8 positions matching TRBD1. The CDR3 bases are TGTGCCAGTAGCCCAGGGGGCGACTATGGCTACACCTTC. Its protein is CASSPGGDYGYTF.